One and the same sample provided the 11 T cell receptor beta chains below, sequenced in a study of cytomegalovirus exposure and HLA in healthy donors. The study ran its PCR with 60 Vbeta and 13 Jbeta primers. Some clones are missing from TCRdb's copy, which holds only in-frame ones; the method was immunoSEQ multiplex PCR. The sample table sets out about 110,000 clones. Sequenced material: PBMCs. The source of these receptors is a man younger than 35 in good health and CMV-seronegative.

CDR3 region: CASELTFSSYEQYF. The CDR3 coding sequence is TGTGCCAGCGAACTAACCTTTTCCTCCTACGAGCAGTACTTC. The chain recombines TRBV19 with TRBJ2-7; D ambiguous. CDR1 is LNHDA and CDR2 is SQIVND in the germline V gene (reference sequence). There are 14 residues in the CDR3. V lost 9 bases and J 0 bases, leaving 15 bases between the germline ends. Using reference TRBV19 and TRBJ2-7 for the parts outside the CDR3, the full variable domain is DGGITQSPKYLFRKEGQNVTLSCEQNLNHDAMYWYRQDPGQGLRLIYYSQIVNDFQKGDIAEGYSVSREKKESFPLTVTSAQKNPTAFYLCASELTFSSYEQYFGPGTRLTVT.

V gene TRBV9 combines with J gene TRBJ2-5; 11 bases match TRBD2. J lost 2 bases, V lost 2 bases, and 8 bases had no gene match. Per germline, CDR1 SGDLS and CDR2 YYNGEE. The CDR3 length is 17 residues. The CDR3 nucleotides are TGTGCCAGCAGCGTCGCTCGAGGGACTAGCGGACAAGAGACCCAGTACTTC. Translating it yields CASSVARGTSGQETQYF.

The CDR3 bases are TGTGCCAGCAGCCAAGACCCGGGTTATACAGATACGCAGTATTTT. It is translated as CASSQDPGYTDTQYF. V and J are TRBV4-2 and TRBJ2-3, with no clear D. This CDR3 has 15 amino acids. The germline gives CDR1 LGHNA, CDR2 YNFKEQ. V was trimmed by 0 bases and J by 3 bases, leaving 10 bases between them.

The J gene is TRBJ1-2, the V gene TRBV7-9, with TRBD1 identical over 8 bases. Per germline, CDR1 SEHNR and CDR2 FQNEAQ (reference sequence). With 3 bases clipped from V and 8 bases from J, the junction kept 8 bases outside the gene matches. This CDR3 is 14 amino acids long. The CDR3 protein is CASSFPGQGYGYTF. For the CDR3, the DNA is TGTGCCAGCAGCTTCCCAGGACAGGGTTACGGCTACACCTTC.

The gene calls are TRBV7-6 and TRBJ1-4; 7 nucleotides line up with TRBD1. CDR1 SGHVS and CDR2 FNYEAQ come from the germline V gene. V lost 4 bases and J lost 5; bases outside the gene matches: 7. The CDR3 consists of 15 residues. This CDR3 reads CASSSQTGLNEKLFF. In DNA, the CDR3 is TGTGCCAGCAGCTCCCAGACAGGGTTGAATGAAAAACTGTTTTTT.

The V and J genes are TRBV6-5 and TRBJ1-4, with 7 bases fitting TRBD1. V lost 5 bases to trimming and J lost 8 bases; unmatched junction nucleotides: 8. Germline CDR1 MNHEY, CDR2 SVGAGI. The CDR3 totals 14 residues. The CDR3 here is CASSIRDSGEKLFF. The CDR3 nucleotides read TGTGCCAGCAGTATCCGGGACAGTGGAGAAAAACTGTTTTTT.

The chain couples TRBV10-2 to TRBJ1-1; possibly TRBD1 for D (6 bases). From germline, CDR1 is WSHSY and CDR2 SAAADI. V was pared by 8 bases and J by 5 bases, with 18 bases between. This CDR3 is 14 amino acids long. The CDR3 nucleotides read TGCGCCAGCCAGGAACAGGGAATCACAACTGAAGCTTTCTTT. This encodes CASQEQGITTEAFF.

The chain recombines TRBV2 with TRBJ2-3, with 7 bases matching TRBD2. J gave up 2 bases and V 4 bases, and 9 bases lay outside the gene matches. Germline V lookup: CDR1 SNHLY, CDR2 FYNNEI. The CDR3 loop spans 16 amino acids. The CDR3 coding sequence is TGTGCCAGCAGTGGGTCTAGCGGTCATAACACAGATACGCAGTATTTT. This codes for CASSGSSGHNTDTQYF.

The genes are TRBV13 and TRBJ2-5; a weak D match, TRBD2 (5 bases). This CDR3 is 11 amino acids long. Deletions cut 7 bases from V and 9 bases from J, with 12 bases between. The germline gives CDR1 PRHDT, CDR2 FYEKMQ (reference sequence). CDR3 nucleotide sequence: TGTGCCAGCAAGCGGCAAGGCGCCCAGTACTTC. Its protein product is CASKRQGAQYF.

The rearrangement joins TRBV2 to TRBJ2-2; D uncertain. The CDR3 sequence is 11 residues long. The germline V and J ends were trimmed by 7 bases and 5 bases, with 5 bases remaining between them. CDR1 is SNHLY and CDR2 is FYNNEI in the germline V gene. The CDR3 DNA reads TGTGCCAGCACGCAGACCGGGGAGCTGTTTTTT. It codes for CASTQTGELFF. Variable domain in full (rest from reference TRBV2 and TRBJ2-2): EPEVTQTPSHQVTQMGQEVILRCVPISNHLYFYWYRQILGQKVEFLVSFYNNEISEKSEIFDDQFSVERPDGSNFTLKIRSTKLEDSAMYFCASTQTGELFFGEGSRLTVL.

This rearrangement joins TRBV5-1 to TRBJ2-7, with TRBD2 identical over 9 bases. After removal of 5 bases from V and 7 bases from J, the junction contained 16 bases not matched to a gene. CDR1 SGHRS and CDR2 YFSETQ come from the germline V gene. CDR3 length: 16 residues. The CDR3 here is CASRPFGSSGKDEQYF. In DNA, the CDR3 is TGCGCCAGCAGGCCTTTTGGGTCTAGCGGGAAGGATGAGCAGTACTTC.